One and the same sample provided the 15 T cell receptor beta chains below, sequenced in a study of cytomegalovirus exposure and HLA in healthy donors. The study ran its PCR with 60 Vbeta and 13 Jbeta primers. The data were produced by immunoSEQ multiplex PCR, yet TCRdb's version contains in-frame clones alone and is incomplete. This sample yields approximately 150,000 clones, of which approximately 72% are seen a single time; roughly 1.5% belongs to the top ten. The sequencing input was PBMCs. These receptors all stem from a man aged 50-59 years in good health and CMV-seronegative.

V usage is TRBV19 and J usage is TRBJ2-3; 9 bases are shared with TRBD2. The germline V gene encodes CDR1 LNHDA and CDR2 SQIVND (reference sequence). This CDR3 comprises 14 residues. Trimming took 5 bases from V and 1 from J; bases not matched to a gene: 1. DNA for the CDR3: TGTGCCAGTAGTCCTAGCGGGGGCACAGATACGCAGTATTTT. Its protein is CASSPSGGTDTQYF.

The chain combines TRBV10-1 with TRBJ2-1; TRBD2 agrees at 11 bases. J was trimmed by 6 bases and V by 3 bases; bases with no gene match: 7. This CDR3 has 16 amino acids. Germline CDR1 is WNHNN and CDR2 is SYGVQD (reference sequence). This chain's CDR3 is CASSEYLAGGRNEQFF. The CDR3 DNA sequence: TGCGCCAGCAGTGAATATCTAGCGGGGGGCCGCAATGAGCAGTTCTTC.

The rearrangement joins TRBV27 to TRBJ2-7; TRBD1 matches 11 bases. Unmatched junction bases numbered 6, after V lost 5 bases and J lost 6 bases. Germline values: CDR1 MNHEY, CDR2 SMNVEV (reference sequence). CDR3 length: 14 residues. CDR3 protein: CASSRTGGRIEQYF. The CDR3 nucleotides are TGTGCCAGCAGTAGGACAGGGGGCCGGATCGAGCAGTACTTC.

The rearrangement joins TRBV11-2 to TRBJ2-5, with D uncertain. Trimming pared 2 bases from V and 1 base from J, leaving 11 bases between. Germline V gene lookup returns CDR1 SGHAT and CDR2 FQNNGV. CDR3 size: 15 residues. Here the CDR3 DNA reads TGTGCCAGCAGCTTATGGCAGCGTGCCCAAGAGACCCAGTACTTC. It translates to CASSLWQRAQETQYF.

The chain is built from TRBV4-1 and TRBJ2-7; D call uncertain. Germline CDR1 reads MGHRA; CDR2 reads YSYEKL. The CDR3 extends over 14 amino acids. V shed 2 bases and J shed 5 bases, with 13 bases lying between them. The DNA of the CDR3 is TGCGCCAGCAGCCAATCGCCCCGGAGAAACGAGCAGTACTTC. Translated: CASSQSPRRNEQYF.

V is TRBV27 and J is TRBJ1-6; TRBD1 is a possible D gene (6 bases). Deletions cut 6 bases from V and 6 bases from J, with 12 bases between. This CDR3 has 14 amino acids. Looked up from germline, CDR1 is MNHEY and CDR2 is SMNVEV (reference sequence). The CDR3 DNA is TGTGCCAGCAGACAGGACAGTACTAATTCACCCCTCCACTTT. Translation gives CASRQDSTNSPLHF.

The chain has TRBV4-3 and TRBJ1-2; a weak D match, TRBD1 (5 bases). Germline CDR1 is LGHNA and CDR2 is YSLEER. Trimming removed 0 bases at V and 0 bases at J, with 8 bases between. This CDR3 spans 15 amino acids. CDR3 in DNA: TGCGCCAGCAGCCAAGAATGGGACTCTAACTATGGCTACACCTTC. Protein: CASSQEWDSNYGYTF.

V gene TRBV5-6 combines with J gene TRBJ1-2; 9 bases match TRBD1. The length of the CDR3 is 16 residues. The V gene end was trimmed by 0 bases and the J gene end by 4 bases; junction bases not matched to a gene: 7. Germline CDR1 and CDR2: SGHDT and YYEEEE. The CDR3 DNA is TGTGCCAGCAGCTTGGGGGGACAGGGTATGGCCTATGGCTACACCTTC. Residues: CASSLGGQGMAYGYTF.

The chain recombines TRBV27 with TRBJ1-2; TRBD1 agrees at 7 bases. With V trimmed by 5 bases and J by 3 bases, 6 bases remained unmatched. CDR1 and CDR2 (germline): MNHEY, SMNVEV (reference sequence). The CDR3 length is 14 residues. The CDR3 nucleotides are TGTGCCAGCAGTCCACAGGGGCTGGACTATGGCTACACCTTC. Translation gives CASSPQGLDYGYTF.

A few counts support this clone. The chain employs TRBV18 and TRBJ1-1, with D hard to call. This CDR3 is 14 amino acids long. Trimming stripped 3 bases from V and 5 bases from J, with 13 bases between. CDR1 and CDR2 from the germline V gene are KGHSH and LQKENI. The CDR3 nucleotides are TGTGCCAGCTCACCTATACAAACCGGGACTGAAGCTTTCTTT. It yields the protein CASSPIQTGTEAFF.

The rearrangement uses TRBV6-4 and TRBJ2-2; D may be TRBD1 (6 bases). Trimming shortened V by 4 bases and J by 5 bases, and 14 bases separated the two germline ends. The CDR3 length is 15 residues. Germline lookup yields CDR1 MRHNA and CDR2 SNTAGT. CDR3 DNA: TGTGCCAGCAGTGCATCCGGGACACAAACCGGGGAGCTGTTTTTT. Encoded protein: CASSASGTQTGELFF.

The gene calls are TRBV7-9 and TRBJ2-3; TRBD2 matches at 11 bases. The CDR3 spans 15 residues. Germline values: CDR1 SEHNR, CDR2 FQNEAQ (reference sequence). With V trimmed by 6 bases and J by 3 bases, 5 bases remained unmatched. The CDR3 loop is CASRTSGGGTDTQYF. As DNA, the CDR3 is TGTGCCAGCAGAACTAGCGGGGGTGGGACAGATACGCAGTATTTT. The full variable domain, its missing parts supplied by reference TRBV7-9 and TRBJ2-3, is DTGVSQNPRHKITKRGQNVTFRCDPISEHNRLYWYRQTLGQGPEFLTYFQNEAQLEKSRLLSDRFSAERPKGSFSTLEIQRTEQGDSAMYLCASRTSGGGTDTQYFGPGTRLTVL.

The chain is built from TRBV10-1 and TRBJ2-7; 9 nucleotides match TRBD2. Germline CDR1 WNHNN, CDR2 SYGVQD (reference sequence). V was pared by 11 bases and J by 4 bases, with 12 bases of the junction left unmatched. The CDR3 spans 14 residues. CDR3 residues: CAGGRLAASYEQYF. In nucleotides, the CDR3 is TGCGCCGGGGGAAGACTAGCGGCTTCTTACGAGCAGTACTTC.

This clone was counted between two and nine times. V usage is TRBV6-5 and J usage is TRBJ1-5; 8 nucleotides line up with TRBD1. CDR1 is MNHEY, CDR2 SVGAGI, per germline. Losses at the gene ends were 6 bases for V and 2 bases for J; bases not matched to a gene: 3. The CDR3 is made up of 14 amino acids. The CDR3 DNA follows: TGTGCCAGCAGGGACAGGGTGGGCAATCAGCCCCAGCATTTT. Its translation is CASRDRVGNQPQHF.

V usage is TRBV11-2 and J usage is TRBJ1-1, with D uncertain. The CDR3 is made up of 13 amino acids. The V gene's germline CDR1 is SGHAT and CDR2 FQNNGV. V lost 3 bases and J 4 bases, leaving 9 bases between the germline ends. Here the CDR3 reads CASSFSGTTEAFF. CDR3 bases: TGTGCCAGCAGCTTCTCGGGAACCACTGAAGCTTTCTTT.